This T cell receptor beta chain was obtained from a study of shared clonotypes between healthy human individuals. The repertoire was sequenced with immunoSEQ multiplex PCR; TCRdb's copy has only in-frame clones and lacks some. The repertoire holds 2 million or so clones, about 95% seen once, with 1% to 1.3% in the top ten. CD45RO-negative CD8 cells positively selected for CCR7 made up the naive population, which excluded terminally differentiated effector memory CD45RA+ cells. V shed 4 bases, J shed 2 bases, and the junction held 2 bases outside the gene matches. The V gene's germline CDR1 is LGHNA and CDR2 YSLEER. The CDR3 length is 15 residues.

Sequencing was done on a sample of naive CD8+ T cells sorted from blood. This receptor was obtained from a man younger than 35 in good health. The gene calls are TRBV4-3 and TRBJ2-3; 11 bases are a match to TRBD2. CDR3 amino acids: CASSPTSGITDTQYF. In nucleotides, the CDR3 is TGCGCCAGCAGCCCGACTAGCGGGATCACAGATACGCAGTATTTT.